These 18 T cell receptor beta chains came from one sample sequenced in a study of early T cells in non-severe SARS-CoV-2 infection. TCRdb re-derived calls from the 5' RACE reads in MiXCR, one entry per CDR3 protein. Of tens of thousands of distinct CDR3 sequences in the sample, approximately 6.3% were seen once. Sequenced material: whole blood. These receptors all come from an adult who was a healthcare worker with PCR-confirmed SARS-CoV-2 infection or an uninfected control (not recorded which).

This clonotype was recorded many times. V gene TRBV28 combines with J gene TRBJ1-5; D gene ambiguous. Germline V CDR1 and CDR2: MDHEN, SYDVKM. The CDR3 is made up of 13 amino acids. With 6 bases removed from V and 6 bases from J, the gap between germline ends came to 12 bases. The CDR3 nucleotides are TGTGCCAGCAGGCCGGGTACTGGTCAGCCCCAGCATTTT. This encodes CASRPGTGQPQHF.

This clonotype was seen at least ten times. The J gene is TRBJ2-7, the V gene TRBV4-3; 8 nucleotides line up with TRBD2. The CDR3 consists of 17 residues. The germline CDR1 and CDR2 sequences are LGHNA and YSLEER. The trim removed 0 bases at V and 0 bases at J, leaving 7 bases unmatched. The CDR3: CASSQDGSSGTSYEQYF. CDR3 coding DNA: TGCGCCAGCAGCCAAGATGGAAGTAGCGGGACCTCCTACGAGCAGTACTTC.

This clonotype has ten or more counts. V usage is TRBV2 and J usage is TRBJ2-1; D may be TRBD2 (7 bases). CDR3 length: 15 amino acids. Trimming cost V 6 bases and J 0 bases, with 12 bases left between them. Germline CDR1 and CDR2: SNHLY and FYNNEI. As DNA, the CDR3 is TGTGCCAGCAGGGAAAGGGGGGGCTCCTACAATGAGCAGTTCTTC. Translation: CASRERGGSYNEQFF.

This clonotype was counted ten times or more. The genes are TRBV20-1 and TRBJ1-5; no reliable D call. The germline gives CDR1 DFQATT, CDR2 SNEGSKA (reference sequence). V lost 3 bases and J lost 6, with 12 bases in between. CDR3 length: 13 amino acids. The CDR3 DNA reads TGCAGTGCTAGCGGTTCGGCAGGTCAGCCCCAGCATTTT. It encodes CSASGSAGQPQHF.

This clonotype was seen at least ten times. CDR3 bases: TGTGCCAGCAGTCACGGGACAGGGGGCCCTAATGAAAAACTGTTTTTT. Protein product: CASSHGTGGPNEKLFF. The chain carries TRBV28 and TRBJ1-4; 12 nucleotides line up with TRBD1. The CDR3 spans 16 residues. Germline V CDR1 and CDR2: MDHEN, SYDVKM. V lost 5 bases to trimming and J lost 3 bases; unmatched junction nucleotides: 4.

In the case of this clonotype: This could be a read error, since a much larger clone is one nucleotide away. V and J are TRBV3-1 and TRBJ2-7; D is undetermined. In germline, CDR1 is LGHDT, CDR2 YNNKEL (reference sequence). CDR3 length equals 11 residues. Between the trimmed V and J ends, which lost 1 base and 4 bases, there was a span of 2 bases. The CDR3 bases are TGTGCCAGCAGCCAAGTTTACGAGCAGTACTTC. Protein: CASSQVYEQYF.

This clonotype was seen repeatedly, ten times or more. CDR3 sequence: CASSLGGSGANVLTF. CDR3 DNA: TGTGCCAGCAGCTTAGGGGGATCTGGGGCCAACGTCCTGACTTTC. This chain links TRBV7-2 with TRBJ2-6; no firm D call. The CDR3 spans 15 residues. Between the trimmed V and J ends, which lost 1 base and 1 base, there was a span of 5 bases. Germline loops: CDR1 SGHTA, CDR2 FQGNSA.

This clonotype was counted ten times or more. The rearrangement joins TRBV20-1 to TRBJ1-5, with a tentative D call TRBD1 (6 bases). CDR1 and CDR2 (germline): DFQATT, SNEGSKA (reference sequence). There are 15 residues in the CDR3. The V gene lost 5 bases and the J gene lost 3 bases, with 17 bases spanning the gap. CDR3 sequence: CSAPTWGQLNQPQHF. DNA for the CDR3: TGCAGTGCTCCGACATGGGGGCAACTCAATCAGCCCCAGCATTTT.

This clonotype came up many times. The chain couples TRBV20-1 to TRBJ1-3; 7 bases agree with TRBD1. This CDR3 spans 15 amino acids. Germline values: CDR1 DFQATT, CDR2 SNEGSKA (reference sequence). After removal of 3 bases from V and 0 bases from J, the junction contained 5 bases not matched to a gene. The CDR3 sequence: CSARGYRGSGNTIYF. In DNA form, the CDR3 reads TGCAGTGCTAGGGGTTACAGGGGCTCTGGAAACACCATATATTTT.

The J gene is TRBJ1-1, the V gene TRBV29-1; D is ambiguous. The CDR3 spans 13 residues. Trimming took 7 bases from V and 3 from J, leaving 15 bases between them. Germline assignment: CDR1 SQVTM and CDR2 ANQGSEA. The CDR3 region is CSAEGLEDTEAFF. CDR3 sequence (DNA): TGCAGCGCCGAGGGCTTGGAGGACACTGAAGCTTTCTTT.

This clonotype was found many times. This sequence joins TRBV9 and TRBJ2-1, with 9 bases aligning to TRBD1. The germline CDR1 and CDR2 sequences are SGDLS and YYNGEE. Trimming removed 4 bases from V and 3 bases from J; junction bases left unmatched: 8. This CDR3 comprises 16 residues. The DNA of the CDR3 is TGTGCCAGCAGCCTCTCCGGGACAGGGTACTACAATGAGCAGTTCTTC. Translation: CASSLSGTGYYNEQFF.

As to this clonotype: A much more abundant neighbour one base away suggests this may be a read error. J is TRBJ2-1 and V is TRBV4-1; D gene unclear. Germline V CDR1 and CDR2: MGHRA, YSYEKL. Trimming shortened V by 1 base and J by 9 bases, and 13 bases separated the two germline ends. The CDR3 consists of 14 residues. This CDR3 reads CASSQGMDPGEQFF. CDR3 in DNA: TGCGCCAGCAGCCAAGGGATGGATCCCGGTGAGCAGTTCTTC.

This clonotype appeared many times. The genes are TRBV29-1 and TRBJ1-1; D is unclear. V shed 1 base and J shed 1 base, with 10 bases lying between them. CDR1 and CDR2 from the germline V gene are SQVTM and ANQGSEA. This CDR3 has 14 residues. The CDR3 region is CSVEVDPRNTEAFF. DNA of the CDR3: TGCAGCGTTGAAGTGGACCCACGGAACACTGAAGCTTTCTTT.

There are a few counts of this clonotype. The genes are TRBV18 and TRBJ1-1; TRBD1 might be the D (5 bases). Per germline, CDR1 KGHSH and CDR2 LQKENI. Trimming took 5 bases from V and 4 from J, leaving 11 bases between them. This CDR3 region has 13 residues. This CDR3 is CASSTGGGTEAFF. CDR3 in DNA: TGTGCCAGCTCAACGGGGGGGGGCACTGAAGCTTTCTTT.

The table lists this clonotype with many counts. The chain links TRBV5-1 to TRBJ2-7, with D tentatively TRBD2 (6 bases). With 0 bases removed from V and 6 bases from J, the gap between germline ends came to 13 bases. From germline, CDR1 is SGHRS and CDR2 YFSETQ. The CDR3 consists of 14 residues. The CDR3 sequence: CASSLGYGGAEQYF. The CDR3 DNA reads TGCGCCAGCAGCTTGGGGTACGGGGGTGCCGAGCAGTACTTC.

This clonotype was detected ten times or more. The rearrangement uses TRBV18 and TRBJ2-3; 8 nucleotides agree with TRBD2. Trimming took 2 bases from V and 6 from J; bases not matched to a gene: 13. The V gene's germline CDR1 is KGHSH and CDR2 LQKENI. The CDR3 has 17 amino acids. The CDR3: CASSPVYATSVADTQYF. CDR3 DNA: TGTGCCAGCTCACCAGTGTATGCGACTAGCGTCGCCGATACGCAGTATTTT.

The DNA of the CDR3 is TGCAGTGCTAGAGACAGGGACGGATACTACGAGCAGTACTTC. This codes for CSARDRDGYYEQYF. The chain carries TRBV20-1 and TRBJ2-7, with D perhaps given as TRBD1 or TRBD2 (5 bases each). Trimming stripped 0 bases from V and 3 bases from J, with 12 bases between. CDR3 length: 14 residues. Germline CDR1 reads DFQATT; CDR2 reads SNEGSKA (reference sequence).

This clonotype was seen many times. The chain links TRBV7-2 to TRBJ2-1; TRBD2 aligns across 9 bases. Germline V CDR1 and CDR2: SGHTA, FQGNSA. This CDR3 spans 15 amino acids. The V and J ends lost 1 base and 5 bases, in that order; junction bases with no gene match: 3. CDR3 DNA: TGTGCCAGCAGCTTAGTCTCTAGCGGGGACAATGAGCAGTTCTTC. Encoded protein: CASSLVSSGDNEQFF.